The next 29 T cell receptor beta chains were all read from a single sample in a study of shared clonotypes between healthy human individuals (dated by TCRdb to the early 2020s). Libraries were built with the immunoSEQ multiplex PCR assay. This immuneACCESS table, as held by TCRdb, lists in-frame sequences with V and J called but not all clones. Of the missing ones, under half trace to an unresolved V gene in checked studies; the others have no known cause. The sample data list about 2.4 million clones, and around 94% of these were observed just once. The ten largest clones capture over 0.12% of the sample. What was sequenced was naive CD4+ T cells sorted from blood. The label giving this sample's cell subset or site can be read as: CD45RA+ positively selected. These receptors were collected from a man between 18 and 35 years old in good health.

The chain links TRBV18 to TRBJ2-1; D unclear. The CDR3 length is 15 residues. Looked up from germline, CDR1 is KGHSH and CDR2 is LQKENI. Trimming took off 1 base at V and 4 bases at J, with 11 bases between the two ends. The CDR3 bases are TGTGCCAGCTCACCACTCTCCCTAGGATACAATGAGCAGTTCTTC. It encodes CASSPLSLGYNEQFF.

This clone has more than one count but fewer than ten. The V and J genes are TRBV28 and TRBJ1-5, with D unclear. This CDR3 comprises 14 residues. Germline V gene lookup returns CDR1 MDHEN and CDR2 SYDVKM. Trimming stripped 2 bases from V and 10 bases from J, with 15 bases between. CDR3 in DNA: TGTGCCAGCAGTTTAGGGCAGTTCGGAGGTCCCCAGCATTTT. This translates into CASSLGQFGGPQHF.

V usage is TRBV28 and J usage is TRBJ2-7; D is unresolved. Germline-derived CDR1 and CDR2 are MDHEN and SYDVKM. The V end lost 4 bases, the J end lost 5 bases, and 18 bases lay between the germline ends. The CDR3 has 15 amino acids. The DNA of the CDR3 is TGTGCCAGCAGTTCCTCCTTCCCGGCCCCCAACGAGCAGTACTTC. It translates to CASSSSFPAPNEQYF.

On this clone: The sample holds other DNA sequences that translate to the same CDR3. The chain carries TRBV6-6 and TRBJ2-1; D unclear. CDR3 length: 13 residues. Germline V gives CDR1 MNHNY, CDR2 SVGAGI (reference sequence). Trimming took off 6 bases at V and 0 bases at J, with 6 bases between the two ends. CDR3 sequence reads: CASRDSSYNEQFF. CDR3 sequence (DNA): TGTGCCAGCAGAGATAGCTCCTACAATGAGCAGTTCTTC.

The chain links TRBV13 to TRBJ1-6, with 7 bases matching TRBD1. Germline CDR1 and CDR2: PRHDT and FYEKMQ (reference sequence). This CDR3 spans 17 amino acids. Trimming removed 5 bases from V and 3 bases from J; junction bases left unmatched: 10. DNA of the CDR3: TGTGCCAGCAGCCACGCAGGGGGGGAGGACTATAATTCACCCCTCCACTTT. Its translation: CASSHAGGEDYNSPLHF.

Note on this clone: Other DNA sequences in this specimen translate into the identical CDR3. The chain joins TRBV5-1 to TRBJ1-1; D perhaps matches TRBD1 (6 bases). Trimming pared 0 bases from V and 1 base from J, leaving 10 bases between. The germline CDR1 and CDR2 sequences are SGHRS and YFSETQ. CDR3 length equals 15 residues. CDR3 residues: CASSLVAGANTEAFF. The DNA of the CDR3 is TGCGCCAGCAGCTTGGTTGCAGGGGCGAACACTGAAGCTTTCTTT.

About this clone: Other DNA variants within this sample encode the same CDR3. The CDR3 coding sequence is TGTGCCAGCTCACCAACCAGCGCAGATACGCAGTATTTT. Its protein product is CASSPTSADTQYF. The chain recombines TRBV18 with TRBJ2-3; D gene unclear. In germline, CDR1 is KGHSH, CDR2 LQKENI. This CDR3 contains 13 residues. The V end lost 2 bases, the J end lost 4 bases, and 7 bases lay between the germline ends.

The chain combines TRBV19 with TRBJ2-1, with 8 bases aligning to TRBD2. V lost 6 bases to trimming and J lost 9 bases; unmatched junction nucleotides: 13. The CDR3 sequence is 15 residues long. CDR1 is LNHDA and CDR2 is SQIVND in the germline V gene (reference sequence). The CDR3 bases are TGTGCCAGTAGATACGCGGGGGGATTGTATGGTGAGCAGTTCTTC. This sequence encodes CASRYAGGLYGEQFF.

The chain has TRBV19 and TRBJ1-3; 9 nucleotides align to TRBD1. Trimming at V came to 5 bases and at J to 0 bases, leaving 2 bases not matched to a gene. This CDR3 has 15 amino acids. Per germline, CDR1 LNHDA and CDR2 SQIVND (reference sequence). The CDR3 DNA reads as TGTGCCAGTAGTTCGACAGGGGGCTCTGGAAACACCATATATTTT. Translation gives CASSSTGGSGNTIYF.

The V gene is TRBV11-2, the J gene TRBJ2-7; either TRBD1 or TRBD2 may fit D (5 bases each). CDR1 and CDR2 (germline): SGHAT, FQNNGV. CDR3 length equals 15 residues. The ends were cut back, 5 bases at V and 1 base at J, with 15 bases in the middle. The CDR3 nucleotides are TGTGCCAGCAGCCGATATCGGGACGGATCCTACGAGCAGTACTTC. The encoded protein is CASSRYRDGSYEQYF.

Written as DNA, the CDR3 is TGTGCCAGTAGTATAGGGCTAGCGGAGCCCACAGATACGCAGTATTTT. This gives the protein CASSIGLAEPTDTQYF. The chain has TRBV19 and TRBJ2-3, with TRBD2 matching over 7 bases. The CDR3 contains 16 residues. The junction had 6 bases not matched to a gene; V was cut back by 1 base and J by 2 bases. Looked up from germline, CDR1 is LNHDA and CDR2 is SQIVND (reference sequence).

Only one count was recorded for this clone. V is TRBV7-2 and J is TRBJ1-5; 10 bases fit TRBD1. CDR1 is SGHTA, CDR2 FQGNSA, per germline. This CDR3 contains 17 residues. Losses at the gene ends were 6 bases for V and 0 bases for J; bases not matched to a gene: 8. DNA for the CDR3: TGTGCCAGCAGTCGGGACAGGGGTTATTATAGCAATCAGCCCCAGCATTTT. It is translated as CASSRDRGYYSNQPQHF.

The chain recombines TRBV9 with TRBJ2-5; D not resolved. CDR3 length: 14 residues. CDR1 is SGDLS and CDR2 is YYNGEE in the germline V gene. Trimming took 0 bases from V and 4 from J, leaving 10 bases between them. The CDR3: CASSVGLGLETQYF. The CDR3 DNA is TGTGCCAGCAGCGTAGGTCTGGGGTTAGAGACCCAGTACTTC.

On this clone: Other DNA variants within this sample encode the same CDR3. The chain carries TRBV30 and TRBJ1-1; no reliable D call. Trimming took 2 bases from V and 1 from J, leaving 8 bases between them. This CDR3 contains 13 residues. Germline assignment: CDR1 GTSNPN and CDR2 SVGIG (reference sequence). The CDR3 sequence: CAWSTRRNTEAFF. CDR3 sequence (DNA): TGTGCCTGGAGTACTAGGCGGAACACTGAAGCTTTCTTT.

This chain links TRBV5-4 with TRBJ1-4; D is perhaps TRBD1 (5 bases). This CDR3 is built from 15 residues. Germline V CDR1 and CDR2: SGHNT, YYREEE (reference sequence). V dropped 0 bases and J dropped 8 bases, with 14 bases sitting between them. The CDR3 spells CASSLGFGGSEKLFF. The CDR3 DNA reads as TGTGCCAGCAGCTTGGGCTTTGGGGGAAGCGAAAAACTGTTTTTT.

CDR3 residues: CSAESAFEQYF. CDR3 DNA sequence: TGCAGTGCCGAAAGTGCGTTCGAGCAGTACTTC. This chain links TRBV20-1 with TRBJ2-7; no clear D gene. Trimming cost V 6 bases and J 6 bases, with 12 bases left between them. Germline CDR1 and CDR2: DFQATT and SNEGSKA (reference sequence). The CDR3 is 11 residues long.

V is TRBV7-9 and J is TRBJ2-2; 10 nucleotides line up with TRBD1. Per the germline V gene, CDR1 is SEHNR and CDR2 is FQNEAQ (reference sequence). The CDR3 contains 17 residues. Trimming cost V 5 bases and J 1 base; bases outside gene matches: 7. The CDR3: CASSMYRDRGNTGELFF. The CDR3 nucleotides are TGTGCCAGCAGCATGTACCGGGACAGGGGGAACACCGGGGAGCTGTTTTTT.

The J gene is TRBJ1-2, the V gene TRBV6-5; 10 nucleotides agree with TRBD1. Germline loops: CDR1 MNHEY, CDR2 SVGAGI. The CDR3 loop spans 15 amino acids. The J segment lost 5 bases and the V segment lost 4 bases, leaving 7 bases of the junction unmatched. The CDR3 reads CASSSGTGVFYGYTF. CDR3 sequence (DNA): TGTGCCAGCAGTTCCGGGACAGGGGTTTTTTATGGCTACACCTTC.

The V and J genes are TRBV4-1 and TRBJ2-3; 7 positions agree with TRBD2. V dropped 0 bases and J dropped 5; count of bases not matched to a gene: 11. Germline-derived CDR1 and CDR2 are MGHRA and YSYEKL. The length of the CDR3 is 17 residues. In DNA form, the CDR3 reads TGCGCCAGCAGCCAAGAAAGCCTGGGGGGGATACAAGATACGCAGTATTTT. It yields the protein CASSQESLGGIQDTQYF.

CDR3 sequence: CASSLGGVSGNTIYF. For the CDR3, the DNA is TGTGCCAGCAGCCTAGGGGGGGTCTCTGGAAACACCATATATTTT. The genes are TRBV28 and TRBJ1-3, with D maybe TRBD1 (6 bases). The CDR3 extends over 15 amino acids. CDR1 and CDR2 from the germline V gene are MDHEN and SYDVKM. Trimming took 6 bases from V and 0 from J, leaving 12 bases between them.

This rearrangement joins TRBV4-1 to TRBJ1-2; D may be TRBD1 (6 bases). V lost 4 bases and J 2 bases, leaving 11 bases between the germline ends. CDR1 MGHRA and CDR2 YSYEKL come from the germline V gene. This CDR3 is 14 amino acids long. This CDR3 is CASSPAGANYGYTF. CDR3 coding DNA: TGCGCCAGCAGCCCAGCGGGGGCCAACTATGGCTACACCTTC.

This rearrangement joins TRBV5-1 to TRBJ2-7; tentatively, D is TRBD1 or TRBD2 (5 bases each). Germline V gives CDR1 SGHRS, CDR2 YFSETQ. CDR3 size: 14 residues. The V gene lost 0 bases and the J gene lost 7 bases, with 14 bases spanning the gap. In DNA form, the CDR3 reads TGCGCCAGCAGCTTGGCGCCGGTCTGGGGGGAGCAGTACTTC. The encoded protein is CASSLAPVWGEQYF.

The chain employs TRBV28 and TRBJ2-1; D is perhaps TRBD2 (5 bases). Per germline, CDR1 MDHEN and CDR2 SYDVKM. V shed 4 bases and J shed 0 bases, with 10 bases lying between them. This CDR3 comprises 15 residues. This chain's CDR3 is CASSYLRGSYNEQFF. CDR3 nucleotide sequence: TGTGCCAGCAGTTATCTCCGGGGCTCCTACAATGAGCAGTTCTTC.

The chain couples TRBV19 to TRBJ1-5; no clear D gene. The CDR3 consists of 14 residues. CDR1 and CDR2 from the germline V gene are LNHDA and SQIVND (reference sequence). Trimming left V 7 bases short and J 5 bases short, with 15 bases between. In nucleotides, the CDR3 is TGTGCCAGTACGCCAGGAGTTCGGGATCAGCCCCAGCATTTT. It codes for CASTPGVRDQPQHF. Using reference TRBV19 and TRBJ1-5 for the parts outside the CDR3, the full variable domain is DGGITQSPKYLFRKEGQNVTLSCEQNLNHDAMYWYRQDPGQGLRLIYYSQIVNDFQKGDIAEGYSVSREKKESFPLTVTSAQKNPTAFYLCASTPGVRDQPQHFGDGTRLSIL.

The chain is built from TRBV15 and TRBJ1-1; D is perhaps TRBD1 (5 bases). The V end lost 1 base, the J end lost 1 base, and 7 bases lay between the germline ends. Germline CDR1 is LNHNV and CDR2 is YYDKDF (reference sequence). This CDR3 region has 14 residues. In nucleotides, the CDR3 is TGTGCCACCAGCAGAGGCGGACAGAACACTGAAGCTTTCTTT. Protein sequence: CATSRGGQNTEAFF.

Of note for this clone: Sequence at one end of the junction differs from germline and may be a read error. This sequence joins TRBV18 and TRBJ2-1; unclear D gene. Germline V gene sequence: CDR1 KGHSH, CDR2 LQKENI. The CDR3 is made up of 11 amino acids. CDR3 protein: CASSVDKEQFF. The DNA for the CDR3 is TGTGCCAGCTCAGTAGACAAGGAGCAGTTCTTC.

The gene calls are TRBV7-9 and TRBJ2-5, with 9 bases matching TRBD1. The germline gives CDR1 SEHNR, CDR2 FQNEAQ (reference sequence). This CDR3 comprises 13 residues. V shed 3 bases, J shed 10 bases, and the junction held 6 bases outside the gene matches. For the CDR3, the DNA is TGTGCCAGCAGCTTCGCGGGACAGGGAGGCCAGTACTTC. Translation: CASSFAGQGGQYF.

The J gene is TRBJ2-5, the V gene TRBV6-5; D remains unclear. The CDR3 totals 13 residues. The ends were cut back, 2 bases at V and 5 bases at J, with 9 bases in the middle. Germline-derived CDR1 and CDR2 are MNHEY and SVGAGI. As DNA, the CDR3 is TGTGCCAGCAGTTACCTCGACCGGGAGACCCAGTACTTC. It translates to CASSYLDRETQYF.

The CDR3 reads CATGQAEEPQHF. CDR3 DNA sequence: TGTGCCACCGGACAGGCCGAGGAGCCCCAGCATTTT. The chain couples TRBV10-3 to TRBJ1-5; 7 bases are shared with TRBD1. In germline, CDR1 is ENHRY, CDR2 SYGVKD. V dropped 10 bases and J dropped 8; count of bases not matched to a gene: 8. The CDR3 is 12 residues long.